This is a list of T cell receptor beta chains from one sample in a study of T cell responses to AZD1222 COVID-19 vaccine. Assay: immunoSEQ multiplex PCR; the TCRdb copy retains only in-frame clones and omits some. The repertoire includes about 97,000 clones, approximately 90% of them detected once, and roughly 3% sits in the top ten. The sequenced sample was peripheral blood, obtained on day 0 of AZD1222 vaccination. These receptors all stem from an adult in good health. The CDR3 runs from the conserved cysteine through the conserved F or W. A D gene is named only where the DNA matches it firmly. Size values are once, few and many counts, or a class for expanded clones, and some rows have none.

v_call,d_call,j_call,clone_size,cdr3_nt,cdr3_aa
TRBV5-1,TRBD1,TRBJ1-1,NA,TGCGCCAGCAGCTTGTTAGGACAGGACACCTTCACTGAAGCTTTCTTT,CASSLLGQDTFTEAFF
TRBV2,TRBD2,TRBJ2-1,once,TGTGCCAGCATCAGAGGGACTAGCGGGGGGGATGAGCAGTTCTTC,CASIRGTSGGDEQFF
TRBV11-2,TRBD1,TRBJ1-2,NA,TGTGCCAGCAGCTTAGATTTCAGGGGGGGCTATGGCTACACCTTC,CASSLDFRGGYGYTF
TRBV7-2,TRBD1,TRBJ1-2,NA,TGTGCCAGCACCCGGACAGGGGGCGACTATGGCTACACCTTC,CASTRTGGDYGYTF
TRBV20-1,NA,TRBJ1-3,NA,TGCAGTGCCAAGAGTCGAAACACCATATATTTT,CSAKSRNTIYF
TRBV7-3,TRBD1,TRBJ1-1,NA,TGTGCCAGCAGCTTGACCGGGACAGACGGGTCGGGCACTGAAGCTTTCTTT,CASSLTGTDGSGTEAFF
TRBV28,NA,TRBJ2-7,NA,TGTGCCACCCTACCTCGGGGAGTCCCCTACGAGCAGTACTTC,CATLPRGVPYEQYF
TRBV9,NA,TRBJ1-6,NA,TGTGCCAGCAGCTCACACGATAATTCACCCCTCCACTTT,CASSSHDNSPLHF
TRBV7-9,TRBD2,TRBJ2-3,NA,TGTGCCAGCAGACCCGGGGTAGCGGGGGGGCAACAAGATACGCAGTATTTT,CASRPGVAGGQQDTQYF
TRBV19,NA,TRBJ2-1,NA,TGTGCCAGCGACGTTACCTTTCCGACTAGCAATGAGCAGTTCTTC,CASDVTFPTSNEQFF